A single sample is the source of the 12 T cell receptor beta chains below, sequenced in a study of cytomegalovirus exposure and HLA in healthy donors. Method: immunoSEQ multiplex PCR; TCRdb's copy keeps in-frame clones and lacks some. This table has 120,000 or so clones, around 90% appearing once. The material sequenced was PBMCs. The receptors shown here come from a woman aged 18-29 years in good health and CMV-seronegative.

The gene calls are TRBV6-5 and TRBJ2-5; tentative D call: TRBD1 (7 bases). CDR1 MNHEY and CDR2 SVGAGI come from the germline V gene. The CDR3 has 15 amino acids. Trimming stripped 5 bases from V and 5 bases from J, with 18 bases between. In nucleotides, the CDR3 is TGTGCCAGCAGTCCCCTAGGGGCAGGGGGGGAGACCCAGTACTTC. Protein product: CASSPLGAGGETQYF.

The chain links TRBV5-6 to TRBJ2-3; tentative D call: TRBD1 (5 bases). V was cut by 2 bases and J by 5 bases, with 6 bases left in between. The length of the CDR3 is 12 residues. Germline V gene sequence: CDR1 SGHDT, CDR2 YYEEEE. The CDR3 coding sequence is TGTGCCAGCAGCTTCCAGGGAGATACGCAGTATTTT. It yields the protein CASSFQGDTQYF.

J is TRBJ2-1 and V is TRBV7-9, with a weak D call TRBD1 (6 bases). The CDR3 sequence is 12 residues long. Trimming left V 1 base short and J 14 bases short, with 12 bases between. Per the germline V gene, CDR1 is SEHNR and CDR2 is FQNEAQ (reference sequence). This chain's CDR3 is CASSLDSAGEFF. Written as DNA, the CDR3 is TGTGCCAGCAGCTTAGATTCGGCAGGGGAGTTCTTC.

V is TRBV11-2 and J is TRBJ2-1; TRBD1 agrees at 7 bases. Trimming removed 5 bases from V and 7 bases from J; junction bases left unmatched: 5. This CDR3 is 13 amino acids long. CDR1 is SGHAT, CDR2 FQNNGV, per germline. The CDR3 nucleotides read TGTGCCAGCAGCCCTCAACAGGGGAATGAGCAGTTCTTC. Translated, it gives CASSPQQGNEQFF.

The chain recombines TRBV5-1 with TRBJ1-1; 7 bases are shared with TRBD1. The V gene's germline CDR1 is SGHRS and CDR2 YFSETQ. J lost 3 bases, V lost 3 bases, and 5 bases had no gene match. The CDR3 loop spans 14 amino acids. The CDR3: CASSSRDRDTEAFF. The CDR3 bases are TGCGCCAGCAGCTCGAGAGACAGGGACACTGAAGCTTTCTTT.

This chain links TRBV4-1 with TRBJ2-1; 8 bases agree with TRBD2. CDR3 length equals 16 residues. Germline assignment: CDR1 MGHRA and CDR2 YSYEKL. V shed 4 bases and J 5 bases; nucleotides not matched to a gene: 10. CDR3 residues: CASSLQSGRSNNEQFF. In nucleotides, the CDR3 is TGCGCCAGCAGCCTTCAAAGCGGGAGAAGTAACAATGAGCAGTTCTTC.

This clone was counted once. The chain employs TRBV6-1 and TRBJ2-7; 8 bases align to TRBD2. This CDR3 is built from 15 residues. Germline V lookup: CDR1 MNHNS, CDR2 SASEGT. Trimming at V came to 2 bases and at J to 4 bases, leaving 7 bases not matched to a gene. The CDR3 DNA reads as TGTGCCAGCAGTGAATCCGGCGGGAGGTTATACGAGCAGTACTTC. It yields the protein CASSESGGRLYEQYF.

The chain combines TRBV11-2 with TRBJ2-7; 7 nucleotides match TRBD1. CDR3 size: 13 residues. Germline trimming cut 5 bases from V and 2 bases from J; bases unmatched to any gene: 3. Germline CDR1 SGHAT, CDR2 FQNNGV. DNA for the CDR3: TGTGCCAGCAGCGGGGACAGTACCTACGAGCAGTACTTC. It codes for CASSGDSTYEQYF.

This chain uses TRBV7-6 with TRBJ2-7; TRBD2 might be the D (6 bases). Trimming cost V 0 bases and J 1 base, with 16 bases left between them. The V gene's germline CDR1 is SGHVS and CDR2 FNYEAQ. The CDR3 consists of 17 residues. Here the CDR3 DNA reads TGTGCCAGCAGCTTAGCGCAGGGTCTAGCGACTTCCTACGAGCAGTACTTC. It specifies CASSLAQGLATSYEQYF.

The sample holds a few counts of this clone. J is TRBJ2-7 and V is TRBV18; 10 nucleotides match TRBD2. The junction had 8 bases not matched to a gene; V was cut back by 0 bases and J by 3 bases. Germline values: CDR1 KGHSH, CDR2 LQKENI. The CDR3 totals 17 residues. The CDR3 DNA reads TGTGCCAGCTCACCACCCACTAGCGGGAATCGAGGCTACGAGCAGTACTTC. Amino acids: CASSPPTSGNRGYEQYF.

The rearrangement uses TRBV30 and TRBJ2-1; TRBD2 is a possible D gene (5 bases). Germline CDR1 reads GTSNPN; CDR2 reads SVGIG (reference sequence). Trimming took 0 bases from V and 6 from J, leaving 18 bases between them. The CDR3 runs 16 residues. The CDR3 protein is CAWSVTSFPGSNEQFF. The CDR3 nucleotides read TGTGCCTGGAGTGTTACTAGTTTTCCCGGTAGCAATGAGCAGTTCTTC.

The gene calls are TRBV2 and TRBJ2-7, with TRBD1 matching 9 bases. CDR3 size: 13 residues. Germline CDR1 is SNHLY and CDR2 is FYNNEI. J lost 2 bases, V lost 8 bases, and 4 bases had no gene match. The CDR3 spells CASGDRAAYEQYF. CDR3 DNA: TGTGCCAGCGGGGACAGGGCGGCCTACGAGCAGTACTTC.